This T cell receptor (beta chain) was obtained from a study of T cells in Graves' hyperthyroidism and ophthalmopathy. RNA transcripts yielded amplified TCR beta CDR3 regions. The HTBI primer set drove a first-round RT-PCR of the TCR CDR3. TCRdb re-derived calls from the multiplex PCR reads in MiXCR, one entry per CDR3 protein. The sample lists a few hundred thousand distinct CDR3 sequences, about 20% seen once, with 49% in the top ten. Patients counted as stable if ophthalmopathy did not develop within 18 months. This clonotype was seen at least ten times. Per germline, CDR1 SEHNR and CDR2 FQNEAQ (reference sequence). The CDR3 covers 13 residues. The ends were cut back, 7 bases at V and 1 base at J, with 10 bases in the middle.

Sequencing was done on a sample of blood. The sequence came from a woman in her forties or fifties with Graves' hyperthyroidism. This chain connects TRBV7-9 to TRBJ1-1; D remains unclear. Written as DNA, the CDR3 is TGTGCCAGCAACTGGCAGGCGAACACTGAAGCTTTCTTT. Translating gives CASNWQANTEAFF.